The 9 T cell receptor beta chains below were found in one sample sequenced in a study of cytomegalovirus exposure and HLA in healthy donors. The PCR employed 60 Vbeta primers together with 13 Jbeta primers. Sequencing was performed with immunoSEQ multiplex PCR; in TCRdb, only in-frame clones are kept and a portion is missing. Here the sample table reports around 150,000 clones. Source material: PBMCs. The source is a woman aged 60-75 years in good health and CMV-seronegative.

The chain is built from TRBV10-3 and TRBJ2-1, with TRBD2 matching over 11 bases. The CDR3 totals 18 residues. In germline, CDR1 is ENHRY, CDR2 SYGVKD. With 0 bases clipped from V and 7 bases from J, the junction kept 11 bases outside the gene matches. The CDR3 DNA follows: TGTGCCATCAGTGAGTCTGGAGGTCCTAGCGGGGGGTGGAATGAGCAGTTCTTC. The encoded protein is CAISESGGPSGGWNEQFF.

The chain carries TRBV20-1 and TRBJ2-5; 8 bases are a match to TRBD2. After removal of 7 bases from V and 4 bases from J, the junction contained 2 bases not matched to a gene. Germline lookup yields CDR1 DFQATT and CDR2 SNEGSKA (reference sequence). This CDR3 has 11 residues. CDR3 nucleotide sequence: TGCAGTGGAACTAGCGGAGAGACCCAGTACTTC. Amino acids: CSGTSGETQYF.

The chain has TRBV5-1 and TRBJ2-5, with D unclear. This CDR3 comprises 14 residues. The V end lost 0 bases, the J end lost 5 bases, and 11 bases lay between the germline ends. From germline, CDR1 is SGHRS and CDR2 YFSETQ. The CDR3 sequence is CASSLGSARETQYF. CDR3 coding DNA: TGCGCCAGCAGCTTGGGGTCTGCCAGGGAGACCCAGTACTTC.

The chain combines TRBV7-9 with TRBJ2-7; no firm D call. This CDR3 region has 11 residues. Trimming left V 1 base short and J 10 bases short, with 8 bases between. The germline CDR1 and CDR2 sequences are SEHNR and FQNEAQ (reference sequence). The CDR3 nucleotides read TGTGCCAGCAGCTTAGATCTAGAACAGTACTTC. Protein sequence: CASSLDLEQYF.

V and J are TRBV4-2 and TRBJ1-4; no firm D call. The CDR3 has 16 amino acids. Germline values: CDR1 LGHNA, CDR2 YNFKEQ. The germline V and J ends were trimmed by 1 base and 5 bases, with 14 bases remaining between them. CDR3: CASSQAGKGRNEKLFF. DNA for the CDR3: TGTGCCAGCAGCCAAGCGGGGAAAGGGAGGAATGAAAAACTGTTTTTT.

The chain joins TRBV9 to TRBJ2-3, with D perhaps matching TRBD2 (7 bases). V was pared by 2 bases and J by 4 bases, with 11 bases between. Germline V gene data show CDR1 as SGDLS and CDR2 as YYNGEE. The CDR3 length is 14 residues. The CDR3 sequence is CASSVGGPADTQYF. In DNA form, the CDR3 reads TGTGCCAGCAGCGTCGGGGGGCCGGCAGATACGCAGTATTTT.

The chain is built from TRBV10-3 and TRBJ2-1; TRBD1 matches 7 bases. Germline CDR1 and CDR2: ENHRY and SYGVKD. The J segment lost 6 bases and the V segment lost 6 bases, leaving 8 bases of the junction unmatched. CDR3 length: 14 amino acids. CDR3 nucleotide sequence: TGTGCCATCAGAGGTGACAGGGCCGGCAATGAGCAGTTCTTC. The encoded protein is CAIRGDRAGNEQFF.

V is TRBV27 and J is TRBJ2-7; 8 bases agree with TRBD1. The J segment lost 4 bases and the V segment lost 5 bases, leaving 7 bases of the junction unmatched. This CDR3 is built from 14 residues. Germline values: CDR1 MNHEY, CDR2 SMNVEV (reference sequence). CDR3 DNA: TGTGCCAGCAGTCCGAGGACAGGGTTATACGAGCAGTACTTC. The encoded protein is CASSPRTGLYEQYF.

The J gene is TRBJ1-5, the V gene TRBV18, with D possibly matching TRBD1 (5 bases). This CDR3 contains 13 residues. Looked up from germline, CDR1 is KGHSH and CDR2 is LQKENI. The germline V and J ends were trimmed by 1 base and 4 bases, with 5 bases remaining between them. This CDR3 is CASSPQGNQPQHF. In DNA, the CDR3 is TGTGCCAGCTCACCACAGGGGAATCAGCCCCAGCATTTT.